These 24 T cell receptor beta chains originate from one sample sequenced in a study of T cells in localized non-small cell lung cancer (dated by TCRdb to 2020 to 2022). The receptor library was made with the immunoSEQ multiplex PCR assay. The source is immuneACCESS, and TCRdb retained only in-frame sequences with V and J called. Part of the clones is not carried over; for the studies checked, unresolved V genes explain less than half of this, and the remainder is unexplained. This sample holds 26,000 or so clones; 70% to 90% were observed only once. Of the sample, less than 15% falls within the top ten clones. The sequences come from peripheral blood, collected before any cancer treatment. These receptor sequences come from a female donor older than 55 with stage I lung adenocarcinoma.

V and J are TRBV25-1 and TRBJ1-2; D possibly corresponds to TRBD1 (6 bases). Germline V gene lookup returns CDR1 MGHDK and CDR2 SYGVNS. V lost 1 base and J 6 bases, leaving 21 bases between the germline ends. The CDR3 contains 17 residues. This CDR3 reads CASSESGAGDLLNGYTF. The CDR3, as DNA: TGTGCCAGCAGTGAATCTGGGGCAGGGGACCTACTGAATGGCTACACCTTC.

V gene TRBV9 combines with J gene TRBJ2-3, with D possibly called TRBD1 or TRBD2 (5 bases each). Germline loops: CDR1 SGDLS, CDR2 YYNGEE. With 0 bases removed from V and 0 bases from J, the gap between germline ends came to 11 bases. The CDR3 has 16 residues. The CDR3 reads CASSVGDGLSTDTQYF. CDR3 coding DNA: TGTGCCAGCAGCGTAGGGGACGGCCTTAGCACAGATACGCAGTATTTT.

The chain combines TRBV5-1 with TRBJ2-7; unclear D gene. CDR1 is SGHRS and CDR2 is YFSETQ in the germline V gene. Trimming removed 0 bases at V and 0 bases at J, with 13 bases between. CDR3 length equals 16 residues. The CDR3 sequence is CASSLGTALNSYEQYF. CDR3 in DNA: TGCGCCAGCAGCTTGGGTACAGCATTAAACTCCTACGAGCAGTACTTC.

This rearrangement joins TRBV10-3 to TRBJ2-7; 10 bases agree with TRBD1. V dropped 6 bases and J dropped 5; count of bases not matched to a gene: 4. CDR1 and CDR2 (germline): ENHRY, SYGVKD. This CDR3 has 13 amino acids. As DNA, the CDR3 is TGTGCCATCAGCCCGGGACAGGGGAACGAGCAGTACTTC. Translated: CAISPGQGNEQYF.

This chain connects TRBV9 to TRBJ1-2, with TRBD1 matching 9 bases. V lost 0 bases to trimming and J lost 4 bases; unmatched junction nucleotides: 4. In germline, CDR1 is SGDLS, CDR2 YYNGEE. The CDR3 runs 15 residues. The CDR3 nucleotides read TGTGCCAGCAGCGTAGGTGACAGGGGGGTCTATGGCTACACCTTC. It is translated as CASSVGDRGVYGYTF.

The CDR3, as DNA: TGTGCCACCAGCAGAGAGGAGGGGGTAAGCTCCTACAATGAGCAGTTCTTC. This sequence encodes CATSREEGVSSYNEQFF. The rearrangement uses TRBV15 and TRBJ2-1; D tentatively fits TRBD1 or TRBD2 (6 bases each). The germline V and J ends were trimmed by 0 bases and 0 bases, with 12 bases remaining between them. The CDR3 covers 17 residues. Germline CDR1 and CDR2: LNHNV and YYDKDF (reference sequence).

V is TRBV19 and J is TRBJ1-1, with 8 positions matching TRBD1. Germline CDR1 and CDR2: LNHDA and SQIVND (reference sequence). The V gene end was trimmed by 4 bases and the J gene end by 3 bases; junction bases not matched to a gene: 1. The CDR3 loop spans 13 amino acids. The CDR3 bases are TGTGCCAGTAGTACGACAGGGGACACTGAAGCTTTCTTT. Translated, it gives CASSTTGDTEAFF.

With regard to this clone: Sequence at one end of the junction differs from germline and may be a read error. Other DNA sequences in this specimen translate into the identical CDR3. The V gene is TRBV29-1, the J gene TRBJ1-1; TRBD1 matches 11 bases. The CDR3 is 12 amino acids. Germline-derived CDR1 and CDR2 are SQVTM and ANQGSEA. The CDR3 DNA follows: TGCAGCGCAAGGACAGGGGGCGTAGAAGCTTTCTTC. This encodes CSARTGGVEAFF.

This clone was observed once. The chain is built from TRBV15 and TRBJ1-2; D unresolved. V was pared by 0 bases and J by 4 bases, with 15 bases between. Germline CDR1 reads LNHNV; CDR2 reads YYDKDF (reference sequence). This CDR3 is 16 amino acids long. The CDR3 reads CATSRDRLRMGYGYTF. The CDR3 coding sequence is TGTGCCACCAGCAGAGATCGATTACGGATGGGCTATGGCTACACCTTC.

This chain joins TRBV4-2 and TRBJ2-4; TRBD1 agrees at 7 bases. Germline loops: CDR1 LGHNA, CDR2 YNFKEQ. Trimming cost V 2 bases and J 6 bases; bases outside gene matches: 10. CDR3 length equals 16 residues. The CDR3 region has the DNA TGTGCCAGCAGCCAAAACAGGGGTCGGATTCCAAACATTCAGTACTTC. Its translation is CASSQNRGRIPNIQYF.

The DNA for the CDR3 is TGTGCCAGCAGCCCAGGTGAGGGTTACTATGGCTACACCTTC. It codes for CASSPGEGYYGYTF. This chain links TRBV9 with TRBJ1-2; D gene uncertain. CDR1 is SGDLS, CDR2 YYNGEE, per germline. The CDR3 covers 14 residues. V was shortened by 4 bases and J by 3 bases, with 13 bases between the two germline ends.

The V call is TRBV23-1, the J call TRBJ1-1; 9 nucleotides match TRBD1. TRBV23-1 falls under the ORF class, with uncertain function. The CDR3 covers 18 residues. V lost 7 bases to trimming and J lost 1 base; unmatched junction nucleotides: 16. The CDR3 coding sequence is TGCGCCAGCACAATGAAGGACGCCGGGACAGGGCGGAACACTGAAGCTTTCTTT. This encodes CASTMKDAGTGRNTEAFF.

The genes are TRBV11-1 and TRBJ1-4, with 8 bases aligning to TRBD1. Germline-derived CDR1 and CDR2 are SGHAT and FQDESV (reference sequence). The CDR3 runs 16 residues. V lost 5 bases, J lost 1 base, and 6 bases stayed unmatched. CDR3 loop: CASSPGRGLTNEKLFF. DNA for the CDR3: TGTGCCAGCAGCCCGGGCAGGGGGCTAACTAATGAAAAACTGTTTTTT. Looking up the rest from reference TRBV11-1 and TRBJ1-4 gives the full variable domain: EAEVAQSPRYKITEKSQAVAFWCDPISGHATLYWYRQILGQGPELLVQFQDESVVDDSQLPKDRFSAERLKGVDSTLKIQPAELGDSAMYLCASSPGRGLTNEKLFFGSGTQLSVL.

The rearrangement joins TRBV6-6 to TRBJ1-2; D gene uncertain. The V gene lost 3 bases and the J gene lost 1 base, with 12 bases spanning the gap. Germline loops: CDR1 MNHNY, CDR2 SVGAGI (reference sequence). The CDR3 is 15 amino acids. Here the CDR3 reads CASSYQADLNYGYTF. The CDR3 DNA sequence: TGTGCCAGCAGTTATCAGGCTGACCTTAACTATGGCTACACCTTC.

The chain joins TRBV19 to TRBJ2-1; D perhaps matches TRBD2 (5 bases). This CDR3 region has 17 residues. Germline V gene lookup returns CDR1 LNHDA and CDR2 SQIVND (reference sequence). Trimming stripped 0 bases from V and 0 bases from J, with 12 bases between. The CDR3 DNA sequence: TGTGCCAGTAGTATAGATCGGGATTACTACTCCTACAATGAGCAGTTCTTC. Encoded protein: CASSIDRDYYSYNEQFF.

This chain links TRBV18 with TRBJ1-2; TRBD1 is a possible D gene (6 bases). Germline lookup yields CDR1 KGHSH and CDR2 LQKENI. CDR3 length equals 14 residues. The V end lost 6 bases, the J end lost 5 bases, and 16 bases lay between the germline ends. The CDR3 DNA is TGTGCCAGCTCCTTGGAGGGGGAGCCGTATGGCTACACCTTC. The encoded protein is CASSLEGEPYGYTF. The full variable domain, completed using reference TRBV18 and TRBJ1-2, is NAGVMQNPRHLVRRRGQEARLRCSPMKGHSHVYWYRQLPEEGLKFMVYLQKENIIDESGMPKERFSAEFPKEGPSILRIQQVVRGDSAAYFCASSLEGEPYGYTFGSGTRLTVV.

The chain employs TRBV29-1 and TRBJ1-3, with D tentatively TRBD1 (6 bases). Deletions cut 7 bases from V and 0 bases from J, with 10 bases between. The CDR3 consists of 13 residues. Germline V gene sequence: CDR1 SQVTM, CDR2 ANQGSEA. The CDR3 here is CSGQGSSGNTIYF. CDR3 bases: TGCAGCGGGCAGGGGAGCTCTGGAAACACCATATATTTT.

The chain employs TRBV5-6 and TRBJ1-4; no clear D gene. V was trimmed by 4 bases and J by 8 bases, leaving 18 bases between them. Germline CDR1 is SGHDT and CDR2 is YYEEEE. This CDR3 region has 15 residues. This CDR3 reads CASSETGPAAEKLFF. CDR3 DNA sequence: TGTGCCAGCAGCGAAACCGGGCCCGCGGCGGAAAAACTGTTTTTT.

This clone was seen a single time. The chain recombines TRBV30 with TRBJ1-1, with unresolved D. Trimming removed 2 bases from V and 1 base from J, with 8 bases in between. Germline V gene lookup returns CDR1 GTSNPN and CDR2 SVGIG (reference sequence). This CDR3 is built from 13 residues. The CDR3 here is CAWSWAENTEAFF. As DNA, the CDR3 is TGTGCCTGGAGTTGGGCAGAGAACACTGAAGCTTTCTTT. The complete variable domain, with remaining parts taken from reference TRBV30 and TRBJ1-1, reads SQTIHQWPATLVQPVGSPLSLECTVEGTSNPNLYWYRQAAGRGLQLLFYSVGIGQISSEVPQNLSASRPQDRQFILSSKKLLLSDSGFYLCAWSWAENTEAFFGQGTRLTVV.

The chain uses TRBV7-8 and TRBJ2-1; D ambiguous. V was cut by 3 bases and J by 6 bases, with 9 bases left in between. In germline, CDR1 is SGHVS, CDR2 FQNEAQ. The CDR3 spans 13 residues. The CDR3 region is CASSFEPSNEQFF. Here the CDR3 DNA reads TGTGCCAGCAGCTTCGAGCCGAGCAATGAGCAGTTCTTC.

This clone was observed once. Here the CDR3 DNA reads TGTGCCAGCAGCCCGTACCGACTAGGAGCCTCAGATACGCAGTATTTT. As protein: CASSPYRLGASDTQYF. The chain couples TRBV7-9 to TRBJ2-3, with a weak D call TRBD2 (6 bases). The germline V gene has CDR1 SEHNR and CDR2 FQNEAQ (reference sequence). The length of the CDR3 is 16 residues. V lost 5 bases, J lost 4 bases, and 19 bases lay in between.

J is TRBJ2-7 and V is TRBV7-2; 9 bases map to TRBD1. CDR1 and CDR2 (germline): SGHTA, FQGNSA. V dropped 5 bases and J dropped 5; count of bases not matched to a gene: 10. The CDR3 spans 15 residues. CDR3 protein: CASSAGQGRRNEQYF. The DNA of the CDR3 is TGTGCCAGCAGCGCCGGACAGGGGAGACGGAACGAGCAGTACTTC.

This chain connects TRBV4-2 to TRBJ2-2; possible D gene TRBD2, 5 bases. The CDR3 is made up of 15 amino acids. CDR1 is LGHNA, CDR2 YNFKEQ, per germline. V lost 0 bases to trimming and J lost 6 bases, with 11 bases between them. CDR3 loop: CASSQDGVEPGELFF. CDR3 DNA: TGTGCCAGCAGCCAAGACGGGGTAGAACCCGGGGAGCTGTTTTTT.

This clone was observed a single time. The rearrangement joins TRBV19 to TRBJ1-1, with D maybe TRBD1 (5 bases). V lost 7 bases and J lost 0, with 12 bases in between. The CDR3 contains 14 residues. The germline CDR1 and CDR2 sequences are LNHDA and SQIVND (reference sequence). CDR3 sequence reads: CASKAGTMNTEAFF. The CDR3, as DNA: TGTGCCAGTAAGGCAGGGACTATGAACACTGAAGCTTTCTTT. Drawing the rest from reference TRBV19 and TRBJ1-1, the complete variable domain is DGGITQSPKYLFRKEGQNVTLSCEQNLNHDAMYWYRQDPGQGLRLIYYSQIVNDFQKGDIAEGYSVSREKKESFPLTVTSAQKNPTAFYLCASKAGTMNTEAFFGQGTRLTVV.